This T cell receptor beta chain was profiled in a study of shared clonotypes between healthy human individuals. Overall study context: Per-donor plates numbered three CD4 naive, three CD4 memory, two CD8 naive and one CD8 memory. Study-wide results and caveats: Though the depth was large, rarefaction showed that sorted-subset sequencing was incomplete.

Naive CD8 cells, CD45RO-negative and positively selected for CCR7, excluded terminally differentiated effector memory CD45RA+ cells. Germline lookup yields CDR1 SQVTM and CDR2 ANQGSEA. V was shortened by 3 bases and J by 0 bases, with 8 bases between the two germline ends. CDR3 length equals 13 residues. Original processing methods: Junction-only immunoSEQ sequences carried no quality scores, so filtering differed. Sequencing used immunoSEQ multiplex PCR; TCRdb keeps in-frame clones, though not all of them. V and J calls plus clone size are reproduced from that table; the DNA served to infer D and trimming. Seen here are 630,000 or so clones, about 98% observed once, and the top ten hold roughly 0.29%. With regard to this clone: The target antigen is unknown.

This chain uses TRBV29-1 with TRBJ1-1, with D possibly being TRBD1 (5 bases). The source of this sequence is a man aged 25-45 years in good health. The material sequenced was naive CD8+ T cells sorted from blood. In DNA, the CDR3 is TGCAGCGTTGATCTGGGACTGAACACTGAAGCTTTCTTT. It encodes CSVDLGLNTEAFF.